This TCR beta chain was profiled in a study of T cells after posttransplantation cyclophosphamide. Study-wide results and caveats: Recipient CMV seropositivity and CMV reactivation strongly tracked TRB clonality.

Trimming took 0 bases from V and 0 from J, leaving 6 bases between them. The germline V gene has CDR1 MNHNS and CDR2 SASEGT. The CDR3 spans 14 residues. Using immunoSEQ multiplex PCR, the repertoire was profiled, and TCRdb retains in-frame clones only, with some absent. The sample lists 15,000 to 20,000 clones; 85% were seen once. About this clone itself: Its antigen is undetermined.

Methotrexate plus calcineurin inhibitor accompanied controls' myeloablative marrow transplants; sampling was 1 year later. V is TRBV6-1 and J is TRBJ2-7; possible D gene TRBD1, 5 bases. The starting material was PBMCs, obtained after allogeneic stem cell transplant with calcineurin inhibitor and methotrexate. The receptor was derived from a female patient aged 18 to 30 who received an allogeneic stem cell transplant from an unrelated donor, was CMV-positive, and had acute and chronic GVHD. Some T cells may arise from the graft donor. CDR3 sequence (DNA): TGTGCCAGCAGTGAAGCAGACAGCTCCTACGAGCAGTACTTC. It translates to CASSEADSSYEQYF.